Listed below are T cell receptor beta chains from one sample, sequenced in a study of shared clonotypes between healthy human individuals. The protocol was immunoSEQ multiplex PCR, while the TCRdb copy is restricted to in-frame clones and leaves out a portion. The data contain approximately 2,000,000 clones, around 92% of them singletons. Sequences were obtained from naive CD4+ T cells from PBMCs. These receptor sequences come from a man younger than 30 in good health. Some clones in this sample may be carry-over from other donors' samples. Each CDR3 is given with its conserved first and last residue. A D gene is named only where the DNA matches it firmly. The listing skips clone size in some rows; elsewhere it reads once, few, many or a size class.

j_gene: TRBJ2-7
d_gene: NA
v_gene: TRBV5-1
abundance: NA
CDR3nt: TGCGCCAGCAGCTTGGGGGACTGGAGCTCCTACGAGCAGTACTTC
CDR3aa: CASSLGDWSSYEQYF

j_gene: TRBJ2-1
d_gene: TRBD1
v_gene: TRBV28
abundance: NA
CDR3nt: TGTGCCAGCAGTTCTTGGACAGGGGGGTTCACTAGTGCCTACAATGAGCAGTTCTTC
CDR3aa: CASSSWTGGFTSAYNEQFF

j_gene: TRBJ1-3
d_gene: NA
v_gene: TRBV4-1
abundance: NA
CDR3nt: TGCGCCAGCAGCCTTCTGGGGTCTGGAAACACCATATATTTT
CDR3aa: CASSLLGSGNTIYF

j_gene: TRBJ1-2
d_gene: TRBD1
v_gene: TRBV25-1
abundance: NA
CDR3nt: TGTGCCAGCAGGGGGACAGGGGGGGATACTAACTATGGCTACACCTTC
CDR3aa: CASRGTGGDTNYGYTF

j_gene: TRBJ2-5
d_gene: TRBD2
v_gene: TRBV2
abundance: NA
CDR3nt: TGTGCCAGCAGTGACCTAGCGGGAGCTTTGGAGACCCAGTACTTC
CDR3aa: CASSDLAGALETQYF

j_gene: TRBJ2-5
d_gene: NA
v_gene: TRBV5-1
abundance: NA
CDR3nt: TGCGCCAGCAGCTTAGGGGGGGTGGAGACCCAGTACTTC
CDR3aa: CASSLGGVETQYF

j_gene: TRBJ2-3
d_gene: NA
v_gene: TRBV5-1
abundance: NA
CDR3nt: TGCGCCAGCAGCTTGGGGGTTGGCACAGATACGCAGTATTTT
CDR3aa: CASSLGVGTDTQYF

j_gene: TRBJ1-5
d_gene: NA
v_gene: TRBV6-1
abundance: NA
CDR3nt: TGTGCCAGCAGTGAAGGAGGGCGTAGCAATCAGCCCCAGCATTTT
CDR3aa: CASSEGGRSNQPQHF

j_gene: TRBJ1-2
d_gene: TRBD1
v_gene: TRBV5-1
abundance: NA
CDR3nt: TGCGCCAGCAGCTCCTCCGGGACAGATCTATTCTTC
CDR3aa: CASSSSGTDLFF

j_gene: TRBJ2-7
d_gene: NA
v_gene: TRBV28
abundance: NA
CDR3nt: TGTGCCATCGGATCTAGCGTCTCCTACGAGCAGTACTTC
CDR3aa: CAIGSSVSYEQYF

j_gene: TRBJ2-1
d_gene: TRBD2
v_gene: TRBV7-9
abundance: few
CDR3nt: TGTGCCAGCAGCTCTGTGAGGCGGGAGGGTGAGCAGTTCTTC
CDR3aa: CASSSVRREGEQFF

j_gene: TRBJ2-7
d_gene: NA
v_gene: TRBV5-6
abundance: NA
CDR3nt: TGTGCCAGCAGCTCCCTCGGGCTGGGGGTCTACGAGCAGTACTTC
CDR3aa: CASSSLGLGVYEQYF

j_gene: TRBJ1-2
d_gene: NA
v_gene: TRBV5-1
abundance: NA
CDR3nt: TGCGCCAGCAGCCCGACCCAGGGCTTACTTAACTATGGCTACACCTTC
CDR3aa: CASSPTQGLLNYGYTF

j_gene: TRBJ2-7
d_gene: TRBD2
v_gene: TRBV15
abundance: NA
CDR3nt: TGTGCCACCAGCAGTTCTGGACTAGCCCCTATCTACGAGCAGTACTTC
CDR3aa: CATSSSGLAPIYEQYF

j_gene: TRBJ1-5
d_gene: NA
v_gene: TRBV7-3
abundance: few
CDR3nt: TGTGCCAGCAGCTTAAGTAGCAATCAGCCCCAGCATTTT
CDR3aa: CASSLSSNQPQHF

j_gene: TRBJ2-1
d_gene: NA
v_gene: TRBV28
abundance: NA
CDR3nt: TGTGCCAGCGCGGGGACGTTTGGTGAGCAGTTCTTC
CDR3aa: CASAGTFGEQFF

j_gene: TRBJ2-7
d_gene: TRBD2
v_gene: TRBV5-1
abundance: NA
CDR3nt: TGCGCCAGCAGCGACCGACTAGCGGGAGGAGACGAGCAGTACTTC
CDR3aa: CASSDRLAGGDEQYF

j_gene: TRBJ2-7
d_gene: NA
v_gene: TRBV6-5
abundance: NA
CDR3nt: TGTGCCAGCAGGCCACTGATATCCTACGAGCAGTACTTC
CDR3aa: CASRPLISYEQYF

j_gene: TRBJ2-1
d_gene: NA
v_gene: TRBV28
abundance: NA
CDR3nt: TGTGCCAGCAGTTTCAGACTAGAGCCCAATGAGCAGTTCTTC
CDR3aa: CASSFRLEPNEQFF

j_gene: TRBJ2-4
d_gene: TRBD2
v_gene: TRBV7-3
abundance: NA
CDR3nt: TGTGCCAGCAGCTTAAGGGCCGGGACTAGCGGGAGTTATGGGGCCAAAAACATTCAGTACTTC
CDR3aa: CASSLRAGTSGSYGAKNIQYF

j_gene: TRBJ1-2
d_gene: NA
v_gene: TRBV28
abundance: once
CDR3nt: TGTGCCAGCAGTTCTGCCGGGACGGGAGGGAGCTACACCTTC
CDR3aa: CASSSAGTGGSYTF

j_gene: TRBJ2-1
d_gene: NA
v_gene: TRBV2
abundance: NA
CDR3nt: TGTGCCAGCGGGGTTGGGCCCAGCTCCTACAATGAGCAGTTCTTC
CDR3aa: CASGVGPSSYNEQFF

j_gene: TRBJ2-7
d_gene: NA
v_gene: TRBV28
abundance: NA
CDR3nt: TGTGCCAGCAGTGGCGGTGGAGCTCACCCCTCCTACGAGCAGTACTTC
CDR3aa: CASSGGGAHPSYEQYF

j_gene: TRBJ1-2
d_gene: TRBD1
v_gene: TRBV27
abundance: NA
CDR3nt: TGTGCCAGCAGTTCTGGACAGGCCAACTATGGCTACACCTTC
CDR3aa: CASSSGQANYGYTF

j_gene: TRBJ1-2
d_gene: NA
v_gene: TRBV4-3
abundance: NA
CDR3nt: TGCGCCAGCAGCCAAGAATGGGGCAGGGCTCGTAACTATGGCTACACCTTC
CDR3aa: CASSQEWGRARNYGYTF

j_gene: TRBJ1-2
d_gene: TRBD1
v_gene: TRBV28
abundance: NA
CDR3nt: TGTGCCAGCAGACAGGGGTATGGCTACACCTTC
CDR3aa: CASRQGYGYTF

j_gene: TRBJ2-3
d_gene: TRBD2
v_gene: TRBV5-1
abundance: once
CDR3nt: TGCGCCAGCAGCTTGGTAGGGACTAAAGGCACAGATACGCAGTATTTT
CDR3aa: CASSLVGTKGTDTQYF

j_gene: TRBJ2-7
d_gene: TRBD2
v_gene: TRBV28
abundance: NA
CDR3nt: TGTGCCAGCAGCTCCAGCGGGAGTATTCTCGAGCAGTACTTC
CDR3aa: CASSSSGSILEQYF

j_gene: TRBJ2-7
d_gene: TRBD2
v_gene: TRBV6-5
abundance: NA
CDR3nt: TGTGCCAGCAGTTACGGGGCGAGCGGGAGCGGCGAGCAGTACTTC
CDR3aa: CASSYGASGSGEQYF

j_gene: TRBJ1-1
d_gene: NA
v_gene: TRBV27
abundance: few
CDR3nt: TGTGCCAGCAGTTTCCCCGGGGGGGGGAACACTGAAGCTTTCTTT
CDR3aa: CASSFPGGGNTEAFF

j_gene: TRBJ2-7
d_gene: NA
v_gene: TRBV19
abundance: NA
CDR3nt: TGTGCCAGTAGTCTCTACGAAACAGGACCCTACGAGCAGTACTTC
CDR3aa: CASSLYETGPYEQYF

j_gene: TRBJ2-5
d_gene: NA
v_gene: TRBV29-1
abundance: NA
CDR3nt: TGCAGCGTTGAAGCTGTCCCAGGGCTCCTCGAGACCCAGTACTTC
CDR3aa: CSVEAVPGLLETQYF

j_gene: TRBJ2-7
d_gene: NA
v_gene: TRBV7-9
abundance: NA
CDR3nt: TGTGCCAGCAGCTTAATCAACGGGAGCCACGAGCAGTACTTC
CDR3aa: CASSLINGSHEQYF

j_gene: TRBJ1-1
d_gene: NA
v_gene: TRBV27
abundance: few
CDR3nt: TGTGCCAGCAGTGCGGACCGTAACACTGAAGCTTTCTTT
CDR3aa: CASSADRNTEAFF

j_gene: TRBJ2-1
d_gene: NA
v_gene: TRBV19
abundance: NA
CDR3nt: TGTGCCAGTAGTAGGACAGATCTTGAGGGTATCGATGAGCAGTTCTTC
CDR3aa: CASSRTDLEGIDEQFF

j_gene: TRBJ2-5
d_gene: TRBD2
v_gene: TRBV28
abundance: NA
CDR3nt: TGTGCCAGCAGTTTAGCGGGAGCGCGGGAGACCCAGTACTTC
CDR3aa: CASSLAGARETQYF

j_gene: TRBJ1-5
d_gene: NA
v_gene: TRBV25-1
abundance: NA
CDR3nt: TGTGCCAGCAGTGTAGGGGGCAATCAGCCCCAGCATTTT
CDR3aa: CASSVGGNQPQHF

j_gene: TRBJ2-7
d_gene: NA
v_gene: TRBV6-5
abundance: NA
CDR3nt: TGTGCCAGCAGGAACAGGGCTCGGGCGCAGTACTTC
CDR3aa: CASRNRARAQYF

j_gene: TRBJ1-2
d_gene: NA
v_gene: TRBV6-5
abundance: once
CDR3nt: TGTGCCAGCAGGTCGGACCCTTGGGATGGCTACACCTTC
CDR3aa: CASRSDPWDGYTF

j_gene: TRBJ1-1
d_gene: NA
v_gene: TRBV2
abundance: once
CDR3nt: TGTGCCAGCAGTGTGAAGGAGCAGAACACTGAAGCTTTCTTT
CDR3aa: CASSVKEQNTEAFF

j_gene: TRBJ2-3
d_gene: TRBD1
v_gene: TRBV7-8
abundance: NA
CDR3nt: TGTGCCAGCAGCCTGACAGGGGGGACAGATACGCAGTATTTT
CDR3aa: CASSLTGGTDTQYF

j_gene: TRBJ1-5
d_gene: TRBD1
v_gene: TRBV28
abundance: NA
CDR3nt: TGTGCCAGCAGGGAAGGGCAGGGGGTTCAGCCCCAGCATTTT
CDR3aa: CASREGQGVQPQHF

j_gene: TRBJ2-7
d_gene: NA
v_gene: TRBV10-2
abundance: NA
CDR3nt: TGCGCCAGCAGTGGGGGGACCTCGGGCAAGCAGTACTTC
CDR3aa: CASSGGTSGKQYF

j_gene: TRBJ2-3
d_gene: NA
v_gene: TRBV5-1
abundance: once
CDR3nt: TGCGCCAGCAGACAGTCAGGGGAAAGCACAGATACGCAGTATTTT
CDR3aa: CASRQSGESTDTQYF

j_gene: TRBJ2-5
d_gene: NA
v_gene: TRBV28
abundance: NA
CDR3nt: TGTGCCAGCAGTGAAAACCAAGAGACCCAGTACTTC
CDR3aa: CASSENQETQYF

j_gene: TRBJ2-3
d_gene: NA
v_gene: TRBV4-3
abundance: NA
CDR3nt: TGCGCCAGCAGCCAAGATCGGCTCCAGACACTCAGCACAGATACGCAGTATTTT
CDR3aa: CASSQDRLQTLSTDTQYF

j_gene: TRBJ2-1
d_gene: NA
v_gene: TRBV7-8
abundance: NA
CDR3nt: TGTGCCAGCAGCCCCCTCGGCGCCCAGCACAATGAGCAGTTCTTC
CDR3aa: CASSPLGAQHNEQFF

j_gene: TRBJ1-5
d_gene: NA
v_gene: TRBV20-1
abundance: few
CDR3nt: TGCAGTGCCCAGGGGAATCAGCCCCAGCATTTT
CDR3aa: CSAQGNQPQHF

j_gene: TRBJ2-1
d_gene: NA
v_gene: TRBV5-4
abundance: NA
CDR3nt: TGTGCCAGCAGCTTGGTGGCTAGCCGGAGTAATGAGCAGTTCTTC
CDR3aa: CASSLVASRSNEQFF

j_gene: TRBJ2-1
d_gene: TRBD1
v_gene: TRBV18
abundance: NA
CDR3nt: TGTGCCAGCTCACGCGCCGGGACAGGGGGCCTCTATGAGCAGTTCTTC
CDR3aa: CASSRAGTGGLYEQFF

j_gene: TRBJ2-7
d_gene: TRBD1
v_gene: TRBV14
abundance: NA
CDR3nt: TGTGCCAGCAGCCAAGATACGGGACAGGGTACCTACGAGCAGTACTTC
CDR3aa: CASSQDTGQGTYEQYF

j_gene: TRBJ2-7
d_gene: NA
v_gene: TRBV6-6
abundance: NA
CDR3nt: TGTGCCAGCAGTTACTCGTGGGCGGGTGTCACCTACGAGCAGTACTTC
CDR3aa: CASSYSWAGVTYEQYF

j_gene: TRBJ1-5
d_gene: NA
v_gene: TRBV7-9
abundance: few
CDR3nt: TGTGCCAGCAGCTTATCTACGGATCAGCCCCAGCATTTT
CDR3aa: CASSLSTDQPQHF

j_gene: TRBJ1-1
d_gene: NA
v_gene: TRBV2
abundance: NA
CDR3nt: TGTGCCAGCAGTGGGATGCCCACTGTGAACACTGAAGCTTTCTTT
CDR3aa: CASSGMPTVNTEAFF